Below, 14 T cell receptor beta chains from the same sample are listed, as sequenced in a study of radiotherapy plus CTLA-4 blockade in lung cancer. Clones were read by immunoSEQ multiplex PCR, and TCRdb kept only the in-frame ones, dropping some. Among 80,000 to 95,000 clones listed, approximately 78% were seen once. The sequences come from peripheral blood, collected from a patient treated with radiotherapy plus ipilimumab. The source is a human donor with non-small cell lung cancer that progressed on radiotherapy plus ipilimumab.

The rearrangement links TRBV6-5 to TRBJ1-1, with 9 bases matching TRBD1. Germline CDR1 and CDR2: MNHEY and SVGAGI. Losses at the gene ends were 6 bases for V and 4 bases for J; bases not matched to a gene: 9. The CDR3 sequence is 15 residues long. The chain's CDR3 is CASRTHPTGGTEAFF. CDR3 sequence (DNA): TGTGCCAGCAGAACCCACCCGACAGGGGGCACTGAAGCTTTCTTT.

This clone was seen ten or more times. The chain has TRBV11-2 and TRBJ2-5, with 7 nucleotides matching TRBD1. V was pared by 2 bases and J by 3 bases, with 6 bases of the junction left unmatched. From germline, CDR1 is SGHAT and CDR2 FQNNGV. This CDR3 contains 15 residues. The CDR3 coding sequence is TGTGCCAGCAGCTTAACCTCAGACAGGGAAGAGACCCAGTACTTC. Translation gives CASSLTSDREETQYF.

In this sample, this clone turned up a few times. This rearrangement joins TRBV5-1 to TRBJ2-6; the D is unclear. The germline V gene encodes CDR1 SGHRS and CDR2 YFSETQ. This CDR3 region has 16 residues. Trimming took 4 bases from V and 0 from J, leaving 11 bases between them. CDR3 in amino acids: CASSLDGNSGANVLTF. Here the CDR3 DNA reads TGCGCCAGCAGCCTCGACGGCAACTCTGGGGCCAACGTCCTGACTTTC.

CDR3 in DNA: TGTGCCAGCAGCCCAAATGGCTACACCTTC. Protein sequence: CASSPNGYTF. This rearrangement joins TRBV7-9 to TRBJ1-2; no reliable D call. Germline V CDR1 and CDR2: SEHNR, FQNEAQ (reference sequence). This CDR3 contains 10 residues. V was trimmed by 5 bases and J by 6 bases, leaving 4 bases between them.

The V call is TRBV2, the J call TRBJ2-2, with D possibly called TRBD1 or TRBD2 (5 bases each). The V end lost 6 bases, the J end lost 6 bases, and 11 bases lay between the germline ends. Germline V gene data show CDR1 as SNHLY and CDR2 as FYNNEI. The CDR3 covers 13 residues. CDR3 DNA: TGTGCCAGCAGCCCGAGGGGCCCCGGGGAGCTGTTTTTT. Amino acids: CASSPRGPGELFF.

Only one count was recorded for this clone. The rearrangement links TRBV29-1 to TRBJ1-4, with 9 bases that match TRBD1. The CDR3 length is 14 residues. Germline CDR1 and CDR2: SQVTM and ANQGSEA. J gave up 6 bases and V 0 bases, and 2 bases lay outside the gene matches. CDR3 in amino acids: CSVEEQGAYEKLFF. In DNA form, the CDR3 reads TGCAGCGTTGAAGAACAGGGGGCTTATGAAAAACTGTTTTTT. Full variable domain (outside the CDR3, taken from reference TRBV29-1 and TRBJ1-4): SAVISQKPSRDICQRGTSLTIQCQVDSQVTMMFWYRQQPGQSLTLIATANQGSEATYESGFVIDKFPISRPNLTFSTLTVSNMSPEDSSIYLCSVEEQGAYEKLFFGSGTQLSVL.

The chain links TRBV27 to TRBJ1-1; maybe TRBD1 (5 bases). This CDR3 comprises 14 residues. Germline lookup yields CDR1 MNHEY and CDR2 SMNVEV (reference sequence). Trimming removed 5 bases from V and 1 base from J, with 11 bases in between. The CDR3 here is CASSPGTPNTEAFF. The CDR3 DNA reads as TGTGCCAGCAGTCCCGGGACGCCGAACACTGAAGCTTTCTTT.

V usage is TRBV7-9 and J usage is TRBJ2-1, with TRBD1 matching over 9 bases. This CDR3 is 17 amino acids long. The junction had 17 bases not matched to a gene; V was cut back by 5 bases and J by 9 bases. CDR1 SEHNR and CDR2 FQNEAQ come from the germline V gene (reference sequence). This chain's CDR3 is CASSIGTGLAWGLEQFF. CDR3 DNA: TGTGCCAGCAGCATAGGGACAGGGCTAGCCTGGGGGCTTGAGCAGTTCTTC.

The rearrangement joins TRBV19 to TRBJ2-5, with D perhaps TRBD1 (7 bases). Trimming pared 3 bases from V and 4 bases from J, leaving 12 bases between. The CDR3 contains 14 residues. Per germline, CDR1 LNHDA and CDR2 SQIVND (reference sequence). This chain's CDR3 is CASSIGGGGETQYF. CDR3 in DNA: TGTGCCAGTAGTATTGGAGGGGGCGGAGAGACCCAGTACTTC.

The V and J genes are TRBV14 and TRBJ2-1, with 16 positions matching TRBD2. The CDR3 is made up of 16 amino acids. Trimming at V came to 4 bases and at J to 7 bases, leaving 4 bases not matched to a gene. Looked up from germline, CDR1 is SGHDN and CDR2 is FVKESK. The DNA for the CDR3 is TGTGCCAGCAGCCGTCCGGGACTAGCGGGAGGGAATGAGCAGTTCTTC. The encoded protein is CASSRPGLAGGNEQFF.

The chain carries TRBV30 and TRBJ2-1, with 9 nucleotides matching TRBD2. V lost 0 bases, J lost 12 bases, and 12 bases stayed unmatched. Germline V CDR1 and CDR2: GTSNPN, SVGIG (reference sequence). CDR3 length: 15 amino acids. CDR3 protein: CAWSVLGTSSLRQFF. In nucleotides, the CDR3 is TGTGCCTGGAGTGTACTCGGGACTAGCAGTTTGAGGCAGTTCTTC.

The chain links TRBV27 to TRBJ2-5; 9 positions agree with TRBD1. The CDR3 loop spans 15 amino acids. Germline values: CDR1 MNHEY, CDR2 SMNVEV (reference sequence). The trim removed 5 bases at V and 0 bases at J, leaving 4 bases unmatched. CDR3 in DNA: TGTGCCAGCAGTAACAGGGGGCCTCACCAAGAGACCCAGTACTTC. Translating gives CASSNRGPHQETQYF.

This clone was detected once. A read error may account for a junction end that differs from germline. The CDR3 DNA follows: TGTGCTAGCAGCTTAGCGTCGACAGGGAGGCGCAATGAGCAGTTCTTC. Protein product: CASSLASTGRRNEQFF. The V and J genes are TRBV7-7 and TRBJ2-1; weak D call: TRBD1 (7 bases). The CDR3 loop spans 16 amino acids. The germline V gene encodes CDR1 SSHAT and CDR2 FNYEAQ (reference sequence).

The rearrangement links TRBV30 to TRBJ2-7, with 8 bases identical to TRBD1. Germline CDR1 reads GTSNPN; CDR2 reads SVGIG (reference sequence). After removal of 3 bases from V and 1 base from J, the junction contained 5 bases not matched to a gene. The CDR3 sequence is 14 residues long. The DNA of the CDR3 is TGTGCCTGGAGCACCGGGACAGGATCCTACGAGCAGTACTTC. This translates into CAWSTGTGSYEQYF. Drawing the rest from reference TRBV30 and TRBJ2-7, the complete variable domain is SQTIHQWPATLVQPVGSPLSLECTVEGTSNPNLYWYRQAAGRGLQLLFYSVGIGQISSEVPQNLSASRPQDRQFILSSKKLLLSDSGFYLCAWSTGTGSYEQYFGPGTRLTVT.